The clone carrying this TCR beta chain has ten or more counts. The antigen remains unidentified. Trimming removed 5 bases at V and 11 bases at J, with 15 bases between. The CDR3 runs to 12 residues. The cDNA had a unique molecular identifier and a template-switch universal primer site. Each CDR3 protein is one row after TCRdb ran MiXCR on the 5' RACE reads. This sample has some 710,000 distinct CDR3 sequences, with 6.1% found just once. The source of the sample is a study of identical twins. Study findings and constraints: Less excess twin sharing appeared in beta out-of-frame sequences. Insertion counts were lower in abundant cord blood beta clonotypes, a trend that memory repertoires did not show.

The chain joins TRBV12-3 or TRBV12-4 to TRBJ1-1, with D possibly matching TRBD1 (6 bases). The source is a man younger than 30 in good health. Sequencing was performed on naive T cells sorted from blood. The CDR3 region has the DNA TGTGCCAGCAGTCGTCCGGGACAACGGGCTTTCTTT. Protein product: CASSRPGQRAFF.